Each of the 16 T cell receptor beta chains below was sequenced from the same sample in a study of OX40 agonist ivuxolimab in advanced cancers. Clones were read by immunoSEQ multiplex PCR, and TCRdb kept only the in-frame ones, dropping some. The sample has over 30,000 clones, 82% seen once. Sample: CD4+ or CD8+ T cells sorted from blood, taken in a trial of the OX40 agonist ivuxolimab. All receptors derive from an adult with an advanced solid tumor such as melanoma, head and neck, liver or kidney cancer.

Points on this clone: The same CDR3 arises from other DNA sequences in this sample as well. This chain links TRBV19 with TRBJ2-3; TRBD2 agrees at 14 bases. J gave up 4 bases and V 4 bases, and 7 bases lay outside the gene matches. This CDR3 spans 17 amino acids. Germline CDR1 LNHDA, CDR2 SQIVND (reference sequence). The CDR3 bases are TGTGCCAGTAGTACGCGTCGACTAGCGGGGGGGCCAGATACGCAGTATTTT. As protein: CASSTRRLAGGPDTQYF.

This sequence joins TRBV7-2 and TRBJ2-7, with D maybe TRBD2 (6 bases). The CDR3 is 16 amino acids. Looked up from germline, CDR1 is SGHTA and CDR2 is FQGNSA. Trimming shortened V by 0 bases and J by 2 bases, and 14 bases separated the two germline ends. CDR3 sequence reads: CASSLAGTDTAYEQYF. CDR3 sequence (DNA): TGTGCCAGCAGCTTAGCCGGGACTGACACCGCCTACGAGCAGTACTTC.

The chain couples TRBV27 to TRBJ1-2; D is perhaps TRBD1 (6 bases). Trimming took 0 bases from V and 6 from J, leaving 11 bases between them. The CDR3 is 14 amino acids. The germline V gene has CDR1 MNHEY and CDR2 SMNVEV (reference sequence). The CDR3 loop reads CASSLSWGRDGYTF. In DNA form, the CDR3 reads TGTGCCAGCAGTTTATCGTGGGGGCGGGATGGCTACACCTTC.

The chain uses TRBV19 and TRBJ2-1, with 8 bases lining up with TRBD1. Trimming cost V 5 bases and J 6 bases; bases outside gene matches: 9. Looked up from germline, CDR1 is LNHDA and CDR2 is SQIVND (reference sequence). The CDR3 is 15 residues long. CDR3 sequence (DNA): TGTGCCAGTAGTCCTACAGGGGGAGTAATCAATGAGCAGTTCTTC. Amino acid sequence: CASSPTGGVINEQFF.

This chain's CDR3 is CASSWTGGRDEQFF. The CDR3 region has the DNA TGCGCCAGCAGCTGGACAGGGGGTCGCGATGAGCAGTTCTTC. This chain connects TRBV5-1 to TRBJ2-1, with TRBD1 matching 10 bases. V lost 3 bases, J lost 8 bases, and 5 bases stayed unmatched. CDR1 is SGHRS and CDR2 is YFSETQ in the germline V gene. The CDR3 contains 14 residues.

CDR3 protein: CASSPGQVGTEAFF. DNA of the CDR3: TGTGCCAGCAGCCCGGGACAGGTTGGAACTGAAGCTTTCTTT. The chain employs TRBV5-6 and TRBJ1-1; 8 bases line up with TRBD1. The CDR3 is 14 amino acids. J lost 5 bases, V lost 4 bases, and 7 bases had no gene match. Looked up from germline, CDR1 is SGHDT and CDR2 is YYEEEE.

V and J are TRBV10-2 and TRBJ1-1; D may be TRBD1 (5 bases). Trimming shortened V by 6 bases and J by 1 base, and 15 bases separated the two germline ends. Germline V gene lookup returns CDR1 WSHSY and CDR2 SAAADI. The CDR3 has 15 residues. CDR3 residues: CASRGGRTGNTEAFF. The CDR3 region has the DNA TGCGCCAGCAGGGGGGGTCGTACAGGGAACACTGAAGCTTTCTTT.

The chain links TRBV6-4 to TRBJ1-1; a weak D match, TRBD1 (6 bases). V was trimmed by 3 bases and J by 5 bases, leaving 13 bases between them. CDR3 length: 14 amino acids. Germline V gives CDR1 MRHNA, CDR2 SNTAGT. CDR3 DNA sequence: TGTGCCAGCAGTGAAATAGGGGGGGAAACTGAAGCTTTCTTT. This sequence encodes CASSEIGGETEAFF.

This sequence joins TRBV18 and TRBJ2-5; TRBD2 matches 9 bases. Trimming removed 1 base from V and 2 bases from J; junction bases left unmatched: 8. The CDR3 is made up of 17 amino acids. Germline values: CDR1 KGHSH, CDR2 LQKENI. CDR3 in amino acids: CASSPRIAGALQETQYF. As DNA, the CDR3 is TGTGCCAGCTCACCACGGATAGCGGGGGCGCTTCAAGAGACCCAGTACTTC.

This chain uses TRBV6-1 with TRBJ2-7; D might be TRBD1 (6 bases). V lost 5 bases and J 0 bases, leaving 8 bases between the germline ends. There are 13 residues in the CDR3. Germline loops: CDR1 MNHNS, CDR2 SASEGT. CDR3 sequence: CASSRQDSYEQYF. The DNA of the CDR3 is TGTGCCAGCAGTCGACAGGACTCCTACGAGCAGTACTTC.

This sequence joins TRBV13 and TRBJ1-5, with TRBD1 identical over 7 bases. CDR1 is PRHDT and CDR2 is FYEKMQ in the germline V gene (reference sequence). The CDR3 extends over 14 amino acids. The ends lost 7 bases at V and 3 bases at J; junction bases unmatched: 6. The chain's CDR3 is CASTYGTANQPQHF. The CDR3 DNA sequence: TGTGCCAGCACCTACGGGACAGCCAATCAGCCCCAGCATTTT. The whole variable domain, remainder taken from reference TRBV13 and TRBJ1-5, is AAGVIQSPRHLIKEKRETATLKCYPIPRHDTVYWYQQGPGQDPQFLISFYEKMQSDKGSIPDRFSAQQFSDYHSELNMSSLELGDSALYFCASTYGTANQPQHFGDGTRLSIL.

The CDR3 DNA is TGTGCCAGCAGTACGACAGTCCCGAACACTGAAGCTTTCTTT. It is translated as CASSTTVPNTEAFF. This chain connects TRBV28 to TRBJ1-1, with a tentative D call TRBD1 (5 bases). The CDR3 contains 14 residues. From germline, CDR1 is MDHEN and CDR2 SYDVKM. Trimming cost V 5 bases and J 1 base, with 11 bases left between them.

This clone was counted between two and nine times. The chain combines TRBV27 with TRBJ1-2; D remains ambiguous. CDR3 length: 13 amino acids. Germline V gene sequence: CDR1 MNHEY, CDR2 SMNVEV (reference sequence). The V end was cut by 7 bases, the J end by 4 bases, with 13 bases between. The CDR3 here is CASKGSLTYGYTF. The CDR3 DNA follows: TGTGCCAGCAAGGGCAGCTTGACCTATGGCTACACCTTC.

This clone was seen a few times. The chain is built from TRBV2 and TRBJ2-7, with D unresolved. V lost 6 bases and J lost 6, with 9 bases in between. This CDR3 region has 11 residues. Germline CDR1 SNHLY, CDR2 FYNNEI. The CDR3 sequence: CASREPPEQYF. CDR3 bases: TGTGCCAGCAGGGAACCACCCGAGCAGTACTTC.

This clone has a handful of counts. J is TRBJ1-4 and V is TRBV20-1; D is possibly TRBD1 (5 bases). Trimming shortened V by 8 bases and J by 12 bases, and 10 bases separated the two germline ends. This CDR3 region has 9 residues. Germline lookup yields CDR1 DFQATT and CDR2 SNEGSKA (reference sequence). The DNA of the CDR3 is TGCAGTCTCCCGGGGGAACTGTTTTTT. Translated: CSLPGELFF.

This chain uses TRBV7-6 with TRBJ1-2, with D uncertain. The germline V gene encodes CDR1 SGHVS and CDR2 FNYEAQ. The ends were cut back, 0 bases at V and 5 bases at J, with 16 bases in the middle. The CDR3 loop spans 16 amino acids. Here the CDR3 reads CASSLAVGGGGYGYTF. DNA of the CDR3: TGTGCCAGCAGCTTAGCGGTCGGCGGTGGAGGGTATGGCTACACCTTC.